This note documents a single T cell receptor (beta chain) sequence. The entry originates in a study of blood T cell repertoires in COVID-19. Study context: T cells, B-cell-depleted T cells, or PBMCs provided the cDNA or gDNA that served as material.

In the study's own analysis: Estimated nucleated cell counts came from reference gene primer amplification. Generated by immunoSEQ multiplex PCR, the TCRdb table keeps only in-frame clones and is missing some. V and J calls and clone size are those listed in that table; D and trimming were worked out from the DNA. This sample has around 200,000 clones; approximately 85% occur once, and the top ten carry 3.3%. Sequenced material: peripheral blood. This receptor was obtained from a man aged 60 to 75 with acute or convalescent COVID-19.

The CDR3 loop is CASSAPEESDYGYTF. The CDR3 DNA reads as TGTGCCAGCAGTGCCCCGGAGGAGTCCGACTATGGCTACACCTTC. J is TRBJ1-2 and V is TRBV25-1; D remains ambiguous. From germline, CDR1 is MGHDK and CDR2 SYGVNS. The V end was cut by 4 bases, the J end by 3 bases, with 15 bases between. This CDR3 has 15 amino acids.